These T cell receptor beta chains were read from a single sample in a study of a mutant IDH1 vaccine in newly diagnosed glioma. Their antigens are not known. Assay used: immunoSEQ multiplex PCR; TCRdb lists only in-frame clones, some missing. The sample shows 50,000 to 70,000 clones, roughly 84% of them seen only once. Sample: PBMCs, taken from a glioma patient whose treatment included an IDH1 peptide vaccine. The receptors stem from a man younger than 35 with glioma. CDR3s include the opening cysteine and the closing phenylalanine or tryptophan. Each record gives: CDR3 protein, V gene.

CDR3 protein: CASSQDLWEKLFF
V gene: TRBV4-2

CDR3 protein: CASRTGMIEGYTF
V gene: TRBV27

CDR3 protein: CSVQSGRAFNEQFF
V gene: TRBV29-1

CDR3 protein: CASSESWSRGTDTQYF
V gene: TRBV2

CDR3 protein: CASSRVVGQGGYEQYF
V gene: TRBV5-4

CDR3 protein: CASSSLQGIETQYF
V gene: TRBV5-1

CDR3 protein: CASSIQGEAFF
V gene: TRBV19

CDR3 protein: CASSPGAGLADYEQYF
V gene: TRBV5-6

CDR3 protein: CAWSVGAGTYEQYF
V gene: TRBV30

CDR3 protein: CASSLDDRNQPQHF
V gene: TRBV7-9

CDR3 protein: CASSGHISNEQFF
V gene: TRBV4-2

CDR3 protein: CASSQRGLVTDEQYF
V gene: TRBV4-3

CDR3 protein: CAWSVRVAVSYNEQFF
V gene: TRBV30

CDR3 protein: CASSVQETQYF
V gene: TRBV2

CDR3 protein: CAISESGVTEQYF
V gene: TRBV10-3

CDR3 protein: CASRRSEQEQFF
V gene: TRBV7-2

CDR3 protein: CASTPDRWNTEAFF
V gene: TRBV2

CDR3 protein: CASSQVAGGIYGYTF
V gene: TRBV4-3

CDR3 protein: CASSASTANYGYTF
V gene: TRBV9

CDR3 protein: CASTLTQGTNYGYTF
V gene: TRBV6-1

CDR3 protein: CASSYLTGRYGYTF
V gene: TRBV6-5

CDR3 protein: CAIRRGAGEQFF
V gene: TRBV10-3

CDR3 protein: CASSSGTSGAETQYF
V gene: TRBV6-5

CDR3 protein: CASSPQGYIQYF
V gene: TRBV7-2

CDR3 protein: CASSLWGDRGNYGYTF
V gene: TRBV5-6

CDR3 protein: CASTPHAAGGDSSYEQYF
V gene: TRBV7-2

CDR3 protein: CASSQTDLGYNEQFF
V gene: TRBV4-1

CDR3 protein: CASSVESALNTEAFF
V gene: TRBV9

CDR3 protein: CASSSTGTATAFYTF
V gene: TRBV28

CDR3 protein: CASTPATGELFF
V gene: TRBV6-6

CDR3 protein: CASSYRSLNTIYF
V gene: TRBV7-2

CDR3 protein: CASSLGVGAQETQYF
V gene: TRBV7-9

CDR3 protein: CASGRASFGDEQFF
V gene: TRBV7-9

CDR3 protein: CAWSATSGISYF
V gene: TRBV30

CDR3 protein: CASSDGGLDTGELFF
V gene: TRBV4-2

CDR3 protein: CASSFNQWTGGANVLTF
V gene: TRBV5-6

CDR3 protein: CASSQMTSGAREQYF
V gene: TRBV4-3

CDR3 protein: CASSESTGDGYTF
V gene: TRBV6-1

CDR3 protein: CASSSSGTGADTQYF
V gene: TRBV7-6

CDR3 protein: CASSVEGSGGHGTYEQYF
V gene: TRBV9

CDR3 protein: CASSLAGARGGRTPDTQYF
V gene: TRBV7-2

CDR3 protein: CASSYAGALGNTEAFF
V gene: TRBV6-5

CDR3 protein: CASSLTASYEQYF
V gene: TRBV4-1